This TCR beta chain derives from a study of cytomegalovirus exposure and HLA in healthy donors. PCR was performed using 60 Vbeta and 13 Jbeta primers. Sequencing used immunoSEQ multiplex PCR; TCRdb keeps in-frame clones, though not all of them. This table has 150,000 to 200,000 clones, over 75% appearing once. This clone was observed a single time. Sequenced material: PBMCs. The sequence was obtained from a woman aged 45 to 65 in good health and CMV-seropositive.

The CDR3 loop is CASSVGGSYSYEQYF. The CDR3 nucleotides read TGTGCCAGCAGCGTAGGGGGCTCGTACTCCTACGAGCAGTACTTC. The J gene is TRBJ2-7, the V gene TRBV9, with D possibly matching TRBD1 (5 bases). The CDR3 sequence is 15 residues long. V was cut by 0 bases and J by 0 bases, with 10 bases left in between. Germline V gene sequence: CDR1 SGDLS, CDR2 YYNGEE.